This entry concerns a single T cell receptor beta chain. This entry comes from a study of technical replicates of blood from a few donors. The length of the CDR3 is 14 residues. V was pared by 0 bases and J by 3 bases, with 9 bases between. The germline gives CDR1 SGDLS, CDR2 YYNGEE. Data came from immunoSEQ multiplex PCR; TCRdb stores just in-frame clones and leaves some out. The data contain 75,000 to 100,000 clones, roughly 96% of them singletons. Sequencing input: T cells isolated from PBMCs. The sequence was obtained from a human donor in good health. V gene TRBV9 combines with J gene TRBJ1-1; D unresolved. CDR3 bases: TGTGCCAGCAGCGTAGCTTCAGTTTACACTGAAGCTTTCTTT. Translating it yields CASSVASVYTEAFF.